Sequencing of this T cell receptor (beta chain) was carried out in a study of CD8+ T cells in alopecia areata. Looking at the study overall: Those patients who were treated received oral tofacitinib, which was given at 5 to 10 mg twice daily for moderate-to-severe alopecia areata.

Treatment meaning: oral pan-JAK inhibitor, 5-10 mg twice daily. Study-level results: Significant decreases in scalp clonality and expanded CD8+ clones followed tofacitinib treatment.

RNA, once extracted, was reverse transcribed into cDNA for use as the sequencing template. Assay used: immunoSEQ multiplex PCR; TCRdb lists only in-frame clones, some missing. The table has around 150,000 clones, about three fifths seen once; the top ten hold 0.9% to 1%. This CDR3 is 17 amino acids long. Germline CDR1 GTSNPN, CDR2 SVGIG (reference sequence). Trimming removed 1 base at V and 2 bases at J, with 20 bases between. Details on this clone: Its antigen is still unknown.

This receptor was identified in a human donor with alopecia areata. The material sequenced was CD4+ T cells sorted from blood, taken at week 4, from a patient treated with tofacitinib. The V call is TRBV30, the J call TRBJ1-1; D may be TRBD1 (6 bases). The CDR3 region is CAWSALWGAAVNTEAFF. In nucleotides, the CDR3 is TGTGCCTGGAGTGCCCTTTGGGGGGCAGCCGTAAACACTGAAGCTTTCTTT.